These T cell receptor beta chains were read from a single sample in a study of neurological immune-mediated disorders. Via MiXCR, TCRdb re-called the 5' RACE reads, giving one row per CDR3 protein. The data contain 55,000 to 85,000 distinct CDR3 sequences, approximately 3.3% of them singletons. Sequencing input: PBMCs. The receptors here all came from a woman between 50 and 59 years old with multiple sclerosis. The CDR3 runs from the conserved cysteine through the conserved F or W. Fields, in order: clone size, CDR3 length, J gene, D gene, V gene, CDR3 protein, CDR3 DNA. D genes are given only for firm matches. Clone size, where shown, is once, few, many, or a class for clones that have expanded.

clone size: many; CDR3 length: 15; J gene: TRBJ2-1; D gene: .; V gene: TRBV3-1; CDR3 protein: CASSLRTKTYNEQFF; CDR3 DNA: TGTGCCAGCAGCCTCAGGACTAAGACATACAATGAGCAGTTCTTC
clone size: many; CDR3 length: 14; J gene: TRBJ2-5; D gene: .; V gene: TRBV16; CDR3 protein: CASSQSWGRETQYF; CDR3 DNA: TGTGCCAGCAGCCAATCATGGGGGCGAGAGACCCAGTACTTC
clone size: many; CDR3 length: 15; J gene: TRBJ2-5; D gene: TRBD1; V gene: TRBV5-8; CDR3 protein: CASTPGQTHQETQYF; CDR3 DNA: TGTGCCAGCACCCCGGGACAGACACACCAAGAGACCCAGTACTTC
clone size: many; CDR3 length: 17; J gene: TRBJ1-5; D gene: .; V gene: TRBV15; CDR3 protein: CATGKGVGSYSNQPQHF; CDR3 DNA: TGTGCCACCGGAAAAGGCGTCGGGTCTTATAGCAATCAGCCCCAGCATTTT
clone size: many; CDR3 length: 15; J gene: TRBJ2-7; D gene: TRBD2; V gene: TRBV7-2; CDR3 protein: CASSWTSGSVYEQYF; CDR3 DNA: TGTGCCAGCAGCTGGACTAGCGGGAGTGTCTACGAGCAGTACTTC
clone size: many; CDR3 length: 18; J gene: TRBJ2-2; D gene: TRBD2; V gene: TRBV20-1; CDR3 protein: CSARGGGLSGRATGELFF; CDR3 DNA: TGCAGTGCTAGAGGGGGGGGCTTAAGCGGGAGGGCCACCGGGGAGCTGTTTTTT
clone size: many; CDR3 length: 14; J gene: TRBJ2-1; D gene: .; V gene: TRBV2; CDR3 protein: CASSDFRGDNEQFF; CDR3 DNA: TGTGCCAGCAGTGACTTCAGGGGTGACAATGAGCAGTTCTTC
clone size: many; CDR3 length: 13; J gene: TRBJ2-2; D gene: .; V gene: TRBV7-3; CDR3 protein: CASSSRVHGELFF; CDR3 DNA: TGTGCCAGCAGCTCCAGGGTTCACGGGGAGCTGTTTTTT
clone size: few; CDR3 length: 13; J gene: TRBJ1-1; D gene: .; V gene: TRBV4-1; CDR3 protein: CASTVGKGTEAFF; CDR3 DNA: TGCGCCAGCACGGTAGGGAAAGGTACTGAAGCTTTCTTT
clone size: many; CDR3 length: 13; J gene: TRBJ1-2; D gene: .; V gene: TRBV3-1; CDR3 protein: CASSQLQGNGYTF; CDR3 DNA: TGTGCCAGCAGCCAGTTACAGGGAAATGGCTACACCTTC
clone size: many; CDR3 length: 12; J gene: TRBJ2-7; D gene: .; V gene: TRBV12-3/TRBV12-4; CDR3 protein: CASSLLLYEQYF; CDR3 DNA: TGTGCCAGCAGTTTGTTACTCTACGAGCAGTACTTC
clone size: many; CDR3 length: 15; J gene: TRBJ2-5; D gene: .; V gene: TRBV5-1; CDR3 protein: CASSLEAATRETQYF; CDR3 DNA: TGCGCCAGCAGCTTGGAAGCGGCCACTAGGGAGACCCAGTACTTC
clone size: many; CDR3 length: 12; J gene: TRBJ1-2; D gene: .; V gene: TRBV4-2; CDR3 protein: CASSRANYGYTF; CDR3 DNA: TGTGCCAGCAGCAGAGCTAACTATGGCTACACCTTC
clone size: many; CDR3 length: 14; J gene: TRBJ2-1; D gene: .; V gene: TRBV6-5; CDR3 protein: CASSLEGGLNEQFF; CDR3 DNA: TGTGCCAGCAGTTTAGAGGGGGGCCTTAATGAGCAGTTCTTC
clone size: many; CDR3 length: 16; J gene: TRBJ2-3; D gene: TRBD2; V gene: TRBV29-1; CDR3 protein: CSVGGLAGGLTDTQYF; CDR3 DNA: TGCAGCGTTGGGGGACTAGCGGGAGGACTCACAGATACGCAGTATTTT
clone size: .; CDR3 length: 15; J gene: TRBJ2-1; D gene: .; V gene: TRBV7-2; CDR3 protein: CASSLRGVGDNEQFF; CDR3 DNA: TGTGCCAGCAGCTTAAGGGGCGTAGGAGACAATGAGCAGTTCTTC
clone size: many; CDR3 length: 13; J gene: TRBJ1-2; D gene: TRBD1; V gene: TRBV6-1; CDR3 protein: CASSDRDRGGYTF; CDR3 DNA: TGTGCCAGCAGTGATCGTGACAGGGGCGGCTACACCTTC
clone size: many; CDR3 length: 13; J gene: TRBJ2-1; D gene: .; V gene: TRBV4-3; CDR3 protein: CASSQVGDNEQFF; CDR3 DNA: TGCGCCAGCAGCCAAGTAGGGGACAATGAGCAGTTCTTC
clone size: .; CDR3 length: 14; J gene: TRBJ2-2; D gene: TRBD1; V gene: TRBV5-1; CDR3 protein: CASSTGQIIGEPFF; CDR3 DNA: TGCGCCAGCAGCACGGGACAGATCATCGGGGAGCCGTTTTTT
clone size: many; CDR3 length: 14; J gene: TRBJ2-7; D gene: .; V gene: TRBV5-1; CDR3 protein: CASSLTSSTYEQYF; CDR3 DNA: TGCGCCAGCAGCTTGACTAGCAGTACCTACGAGCAGTACTTC
clone size: many; CDR3 length: 12; J gene: TRBJ1-6; D gene: .; V gene: TRBV20-1; CDR3 protein: CSASPDNSPLHF; CDR3 DNA: TGCAGTGCTAGCCCAGATAATTCACCCCTCCACTTT
clone size: many; CDR3 length: 15; J gene: TRBJ2-5; D gene: TRBD1; V gene: TRBV10-3; CDR3 protein: CAIRGQGRGKETQYF; CDR3 DNA: TGTGCCATCAGGGGACAGGGCCGCGGGAAAGAGACCCAGTACTTC
clone size: many; CDR3 length: 16; J gene: TRBJ1-1; D gene: .; V gene: TRBV11-1; CDR3 protein: CASSLGGVGINTEAFF; CDR3 DNA: TGTGCCAGCAGCTTAGGTGGAGTGGGAATCAACACTGAAGCTTTCTTT
clone size: many; CDR3 length: 16; J gene: TRBJ1-4; D gene: TRBD1; V gene: TRBV28; CDR3 protein: CASRRQGTSTNEKLFF; CDR3 DNA: TGTGCCAGCCGCAGACAGGGAACTTCAACTAATGAAAAACTGTTTTTT